Listed below are T cell receptor beta chains from one sample, sequenced in a study of response to subunit inactivated influenza vaccine. A single record per CDR3 protein comes from TCRdb applying MiXCR to the RT-PCR reads. The sample holds approximately 490,000 distinct CDR3 sequences, about 7.2% seen once. This specimen consisted of PBMCs from blood, obtained around 25 months after vaccination. The receptors stem from a man aged 45 to 70 who received an inactivated influenza vaccine. The CDR3 runs from the conserved cysteine through the conserved F or W. Fields, in order: clone size, V gene, D gene, J gene, CDR3 DNA, CDR3 protein. D genes are given only for firm matches. Clone sizes are given selectively: once, few, many, or a class where the clone is expanded.

NA	TRBV5-1	TRBD2	TRBJ2-3	TGCGCCAGCCAGAGCCCAAGGACTAGCGGGAGTGGTGGAACAGATACGCAGTATTTT	CASQSPRTSGSGGTDTQYF
few	TRBV20-1	NA	TRBJ1-5	TGCAGTGCCAGTGGGGGGTTGTATAGCAATCAGCCCCAGCATTTT	CSASGGLYSNQPQHF
many	TRBV5-1	NA	TRBJ2-5	TGCGCCAGCAAGGACCTTCCTTATGGGACCCAGTACTTC	CASKDLPYGTQYF
few	TRBV14	TRBD1	TRBJ1-1	TGTGCCAGCAGCCAAACCAGGGGGCCCGAAGCTTTCTTT	CASSQTRGPEAFF
few	TRBV20-1	TRBD2	TRBJ2-2	TGCAGTGCCACGACTAGCGGGAACTCCGGGGAGCTGTTTTTT	CSATTSGNSGELFF
many	TRBV6-2/TRBV6-3	NA	TRBJ1-1	TGTGCCAGCAGTCAGGGGCAGGTCACTGAAGCTTTCTTT	CASSQGQVTEAFF
NA	TRBV12-3/TRBV12-4	NA	TRBJ1-1	TGTGCCAGCAGTTTTGCGGTTAACACTGAAGCTTTCTTT	CASSFAVNTEAFF
few	TRBV20-1	TRBD2	TRBJ2-5	TGCAGTGCTAGGGCAGGCGGGAGTGTCGGAGAGACCCAGTACTTC	CSARAGGSVGETQYF
NA	TRBV3-1	NA	TRBJ1-6	TGTGCCAGCAGCCTCCTCGGGGCGGCCGATAATTCACCCCTCCACTTT	CASSLLGAADNSPLHF
NA	TRBV7-3	NA	TRBJ2-4	TGTGCCAGCAGCTCGGGACAAAACATTCAGTACTTC	CASSSGQNIQYF
NA	TRBV19	NA	TRBJ2-2	TGTGCCAGTATCACGTTAGGAACCGGGGAGCTGTTTTTT	CASITLGTGELFF
few	TRBV7-8	TRBD2	TRBJ2-1	TGTGCCAGCAGCTCCTGGACTAGCGGGAGGGCCAATGGGGGCTACAATGAGCAGTTCTTC	CASSSWTSGRANGGYNEQFF
many	TRBV3-1	NA	TRBJ1-2	TGTGCCAGCAGCCAAGGGTCTGCTACCTATGGCTACACCTTC	CASSQGSATYGYTF
few	TRBV4-1	NA	TRBJ1-5	TGCGCCAGCAGCCAAGCCGAGGGGTTTAACAATCAGCCCCAGCATTTT	CASSQAEGFNNQPQHF
few	TRBV12-3/TRBV12-4	NA	TRBJ2-1	TGTGCCAGCAGTTTAAGTATCAATCTGGGGGGCCCCTCCTACAATGAGCAGTTCTTC	CASSLSINLGGPSYNEQFF
many	TRBV29-1	TRBD1	TRBJ2-1	TGCAGCGTTGTCGTTCCCCCGGGACAGGACAATGAGCAGTTCTTC	CSVVVPPGQDNEQFF
NA	TRBV3-1	TRBD1	TRBJ2-1	TGTGCCAGCAGCCAGGGAAGACAGGGGGCCGACAATGAGCAGTTCTTC	CASSQGRQGADNEQFF
NA	TRBV20-1	NA	TRBJ2-5	TGCAGTGCCCCAAGCGGAGGCCTGGAGACCCAGTACTTC	CSAPSGGLETQYF
NA	TRBV10-3	NA	TRBJ1-1	TGTGCCATCAGTGGCCTCTGGGGCACTGAAGCTTTCTTT	CAISGLWGTEAFF
few	TRBV4-2	NA	TRBJ1-1	TGTGCCAGCAGCCCGGGGGGTGGGCGTCAATGGAGGCGGAACACTGAAGCTTTCTTT	CASSPGGGRQWRRNTEAFF
few	TRBV4-3	NA	TRBJ2-4	TGCGCCAGCAGCCAAGTGGTAGGGTCAACAAACATTCAGTACTTC	CASSQVVGSTNIQYF
NA	TRBV4-3	TRBD1	TRBJ1-4	TGCGCCAGCAGCCATCTTGGGCCCACAGGGGTGGGGGAAAAACTGTTTTTT	CASSHLGPTGVGEKLFF
few	TRBV5-1	NA	TRBJ2-5	TGCGCCAGCAGCTTGAGTCCGGGGGCACAAGAGACCCAGTACTTC	CASSLSPGAQETQYF
few	TRBV5-1	TRBD1	TRBJ2-7	TGCGCCAGCAGCTCCTTACAGGGGGCAGTCTACGAGCAGTACTTC	CASSSLQGAVYEQYF
few	TRBV5-1	TRBD1	TRBJ1-1	TGCGCCAGCAGCCAGGGGGGGGGCTCCGGCACTGAAGCTTTCTTT	CASSQGGGSGTEAFF
NA	TRBV20-1	TRBD1	TRBJ2-7	TGCAGTGCTAGAGACATCATGGGACAGCAGACGCAGTACTTC	CSARDIMGQQTQYF
NA	TRBV6-5	TRBD1	TRBJ2-3	TGTGCCAGCAGTACTACGACAGGGGGCCTGATCGCAGATACGCAGTATTTT	CASSTTTGGLIADTQYF
few	TRBV5-1	TRBD2	TRBJ2-7	TGCGCCAGCAGAGCCGAGGTATGGCGGGAGCGTTACGAGCAGTACTTC	CASRAEVWRERYEQYF
few	TRBV18	NA	TRBJ2-3	TGTGCCAGCTCACCAAGCCTCCTCGCCCTAATCAGCACAGATACGCAGTATTTT	CASSPSLLALISTDTQYF
NA	TRBV5-1	NA	TRBJ2-1	TGCGCCAGCAGCTTGGCAGGCCTAAGCAATGAGCAGTTCTTC	CASSLAGLSNEQFF
NA	TRBV19	NA	TRBJ2-2	TGTGCCAGTAGTATCCGGCAGGGGAATAGGTTCGCCGGGGAGCTGTTTTTT	CASSIRQGNRFAGELFF
NA	TRBV29-1	TRBD1	TRBJ2-5	TGCAGCGCCGGACAGGGGGCGCGGGGGACCCAGTACTTC	CSAGQGARGTQYF
few	TRBV10-3	NA	TRBJ2-3	TGTGCCATCGGATCCCGGGAAGCAGATACGCAGTATTTT	CAIGSREADTQYF
NA	TRBV20-1	NA	TRBJ2-2	TGCAGTGCAAAGGGTTCAGGGGTTGGTGGGGAGCTGTTTTTT	CSAKGSGVGGELFF
NA	TRBV27	TRBD1	TRBJ2-1	TGTGCCAGCAGTTTAGGGACAGGGCCCTCCTACAATGAGCAGTTCTTC	CASSLGTGPSYNEQFF
few	TRBV5-1	TRBD1	TRBJ2-7	TGCGCCAGCAGCTGGGGACAGACGAAGTACGAGCAGTACTTC	CASSWGQTKYEQYF
many	TRBV10-3	NA	TRBJ1-5	TGTGCCACAACTATCACGGCAGATAGCAATCAGCCCCAGCATTTT	CATTITADSNQPQHF
many	TRBV5-5	NA	TRBJ2-5	TGTGCCAGCAGCTTGGAAGGTCCAGGGACCCAGTACTTC	CASSLEGPGTQYF
few	TRBV7-2	NA	TRBJ2-7	TGTGCCAGCAGCTTAGATAGCAGGTTAGCCTACGAGCAGTACTTC	CASSLDSRLAYEQYF
few	TRBV20-1	NA	TRBJ1-1	TGCAGTGCTATTCAGCCATTAAACACTGAAGCTTTCTTT	CSAIQPLNTEAFF
many	TRBV2	NA	TRBJ2-5	TGTGCCAGTCGCTTGGAGACCCAGTACTTC	CASRLETQYF
NA	TRBV20-1	NA	TRBJ1-1	TGCAGTGCTTTTTTGGACCGGAAGAACACTGAAGCTTTCTTT	CSAFLDRKNTEAFF
many	TRBV20-1	TRBD2	TRBJ2-7	TGCAGTGCTAGAGAAGTAGCGGGAATTACCTACGAGCAGTACTTC	CSAREVAGITYEQYF
NA	TRBV20-1	NA	TRBJ2-5	TGCAGTGCTCCATCACGCTGGGATGAGACCCAGTACTTC	CSAPSRWDETQYF
NA	TRBV4-3	NA	TRBJ2-3	TGCGCCAGCCGCCAAGGGGCTAGATACACAGATACGCAGTATTTT	CASRQGARYTDTQYF
NA	TRBV3-1	NA	TRBJ1-1	TGTGCCAGCAGCCCGGGTTCGGGGAAAGCTTTCTTT	CASSPGSGKAFF
few	TRBV20-1	TRBD1	TRBJ2-2	TGCAGTGCTAGAGAGACCGGGACAGGGAACACCGGGGAGCTGTTTTTT	CSARETGTGNTGELFF
many	TRBV5-1	NA	TRBJ1-1	TGCGCCAGCACCCCAACGTCGGGGGGAAACACTGAAGCTTTCTTT	CASTPTSGGNTEAFF
NA	TRBV28	NA	TRBJ2-7	TGTGCCACGGCCGGGTACGAGCAGTACTTC	CATAGYEQYF
few	TRBV6-5	NA	TRBJ2-5	TGTGCCAGCAGTTATACAGGGTATCAAGAGACCCAGTACTTC	CASSYTGYQETQYF
NA	TRBV5-1	TRBD1	TRBJ2-6	TGCGCCAGTCACTTGGGACAGGGCAATGGGGCCAACGTCCTGACTTTC	CASHLGQGNGANVLTF
few	TRBV4-3	NA	TRBJ1-1	TGCGCCAGCAGCCGTCGAGCCCGGGGAAACACTGAAGCTTTCTTT	CASSRRARGNTEAFF
NA	TRBV6-1	TRBD2	TRBJ2-2	TGTGCCAGCAGTGACATAGCGGGGGGGAACACCGGGGAGCTGTTTTTT	CASSDIAGGNTGELFF
NA	TRBV5-6	NA	TRBJ2-7	TGTGCCAGCAGCTTCGGAGCGACCGAGCAGTACTTC	CASSFGATEQYF
NA	TRBV15	NA	TRBJ1-6	TGTGCCACCAGCAGAGATCGTGGCGGACCCCTCCACTTT	CATSRDRGGPLHF
NA	TRBV15	TRBD1	TRBJ1-6	TGTGCCACCAGCAGAGATCCCCAGGGGGCGTCTTCACCCCTCCACTTT	CATSRDPQGASSPLHF
many	TRBV12-3/TRBV12-4	NA	TRBJ2-5	TGTGCCAGCAGTTTTAAGGGGGGCCCCAGACAAGAGACCCAGTACTTC	CASSFKGGPRQETQYF